This note documents a single T cell receptor beta chain sequence. Its antigen is unknown. This record comes from a study of Ad26.COV2.S vaccination and SARS-CoV-2 variants. General study findings and limits: Breadth of non-spike TCRs did not differ between vaccinees and placebo recipients.

Generated by immunoSEQ multiplex PCR, the TCRdb table keeps only in-frame clones and is missing some. The sample has about 140,000 clones, about nine tenths seen once. This TCR came from a human donor who had recovered from COVID-19. This material consisted of peripheral blood, taken after recovery from COVID-19.

The CDR3 spells CASSAPGQGFGGELFF. The CDR3 nucleotides read TGTGCCAGCAGCGCGCCGGGACAGGGTTTTGGCGGGGAGCTGTTTTTT. The chain has TRBV9 and TRBJ2-2; 9 positions match TRBD1. With V trimmed by 3 bases and J by 7 bases, 10 bases remained unmatched. Germline V gene data show CDR1 as SGDLS and CDR2 as YYNGEE. The CDR3 is made up of 16 amino acids.